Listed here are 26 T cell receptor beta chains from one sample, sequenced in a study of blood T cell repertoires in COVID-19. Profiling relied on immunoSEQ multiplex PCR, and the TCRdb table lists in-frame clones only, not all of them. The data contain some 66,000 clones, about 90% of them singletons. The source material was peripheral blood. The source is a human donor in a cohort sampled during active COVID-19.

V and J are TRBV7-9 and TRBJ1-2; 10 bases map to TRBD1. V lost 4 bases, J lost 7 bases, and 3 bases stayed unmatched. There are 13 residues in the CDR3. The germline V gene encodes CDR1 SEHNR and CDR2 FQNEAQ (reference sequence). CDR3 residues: CASSWTGGGGYTF. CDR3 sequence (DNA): TGTGCCAGCAGCTGGACAGGGGGAGGTGGCTACACCTTC.

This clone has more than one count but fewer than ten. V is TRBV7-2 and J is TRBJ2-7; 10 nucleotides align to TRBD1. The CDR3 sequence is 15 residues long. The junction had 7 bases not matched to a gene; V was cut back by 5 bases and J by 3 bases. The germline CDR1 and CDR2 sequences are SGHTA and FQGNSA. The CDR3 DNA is TGTGCCAGCAGCCCGAGGGACAGGGGAGGCTACGAGCAGTACTTC. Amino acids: CASSPRDRGGYEQYF.

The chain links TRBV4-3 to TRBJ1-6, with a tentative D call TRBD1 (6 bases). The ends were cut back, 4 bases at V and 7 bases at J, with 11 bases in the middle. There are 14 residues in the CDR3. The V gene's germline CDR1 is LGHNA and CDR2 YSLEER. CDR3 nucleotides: TGCGCCAGCAGCCTAAGGGGGGGGAATTCACCCCTCCACTTT. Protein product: CASSLRGGNSPLHF.

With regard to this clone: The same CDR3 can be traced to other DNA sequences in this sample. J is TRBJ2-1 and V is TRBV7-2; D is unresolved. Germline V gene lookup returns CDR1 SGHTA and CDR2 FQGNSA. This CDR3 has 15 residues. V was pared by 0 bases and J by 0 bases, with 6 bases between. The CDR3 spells CASSLARSSYNEQFF. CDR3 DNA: TGTGCCAGCAGCTTAGCGAGGAGCTCCTACAATGAGCAGTTCTTC.

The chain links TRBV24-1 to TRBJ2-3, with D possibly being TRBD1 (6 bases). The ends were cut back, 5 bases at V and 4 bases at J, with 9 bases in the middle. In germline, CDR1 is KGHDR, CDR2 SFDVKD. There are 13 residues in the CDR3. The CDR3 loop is CATSGGQSDTQYF. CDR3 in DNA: TGTGCCACCAGTGGTGGACAGTCAGATACGCAGTATTTT.

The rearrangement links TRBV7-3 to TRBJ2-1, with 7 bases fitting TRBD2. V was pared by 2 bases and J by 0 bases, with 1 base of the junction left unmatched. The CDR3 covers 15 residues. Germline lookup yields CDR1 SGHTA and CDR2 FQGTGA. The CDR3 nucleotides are TGTGCCAGCAGCTTACTAGCGGCCTCCTACAATGAGCAGTTCTTC. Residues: CASSLLAASYNEQFF.

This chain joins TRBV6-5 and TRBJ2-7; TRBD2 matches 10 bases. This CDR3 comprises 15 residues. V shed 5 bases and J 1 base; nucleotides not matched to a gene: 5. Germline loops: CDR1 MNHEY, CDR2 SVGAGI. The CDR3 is CASSRTSGASYEQYF. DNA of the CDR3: TGTGCCAGCAGTCGAACTAGCGGGGCTTCCTACGAGCAGTACTTC.

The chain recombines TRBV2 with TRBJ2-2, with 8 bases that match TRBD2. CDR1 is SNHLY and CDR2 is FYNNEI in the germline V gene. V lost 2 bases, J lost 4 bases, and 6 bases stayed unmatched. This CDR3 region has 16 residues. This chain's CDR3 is CASSERGGLVTGELFF. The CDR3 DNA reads TGTGCCAGCAGTGAACGGGGGGGCCTTGTCACCGGGGAGCTGTTTTTT.

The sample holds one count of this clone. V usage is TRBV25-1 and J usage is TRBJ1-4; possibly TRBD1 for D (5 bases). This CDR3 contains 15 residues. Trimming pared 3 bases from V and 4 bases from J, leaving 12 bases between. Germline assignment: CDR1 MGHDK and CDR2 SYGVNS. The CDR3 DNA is TGTGCCAGCAGTGATTCGGGGGACCTTAATGAAAAACTGTTTTTT. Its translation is CASSDSGDLNEKLFF.

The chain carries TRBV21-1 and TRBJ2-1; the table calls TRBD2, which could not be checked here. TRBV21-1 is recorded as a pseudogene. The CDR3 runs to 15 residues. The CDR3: CASSNTGGPPGEQFF. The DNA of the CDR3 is TGTGCCAGCAGCAATACGGGGGGCCCTCCGGGTGAGCAGTTCTTC.

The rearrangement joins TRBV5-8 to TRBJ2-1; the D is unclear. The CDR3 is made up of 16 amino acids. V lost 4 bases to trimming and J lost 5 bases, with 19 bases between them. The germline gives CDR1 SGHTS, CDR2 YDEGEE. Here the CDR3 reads CASSKSYRSAHNEQFF. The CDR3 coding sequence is TGTGCCAGCAGCAAAAGCTACCGGAGCGCCCACAATGAGCAGTTCTTC.

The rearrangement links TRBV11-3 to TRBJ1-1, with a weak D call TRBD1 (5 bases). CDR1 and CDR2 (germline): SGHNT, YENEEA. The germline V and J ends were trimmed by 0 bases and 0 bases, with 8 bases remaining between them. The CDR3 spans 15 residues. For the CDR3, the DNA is TGTGCCAGCAGCTTAGATCCAGGGATGAACACTGAAGCTTTCTTT. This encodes CASSLDPGMNTEAFF.

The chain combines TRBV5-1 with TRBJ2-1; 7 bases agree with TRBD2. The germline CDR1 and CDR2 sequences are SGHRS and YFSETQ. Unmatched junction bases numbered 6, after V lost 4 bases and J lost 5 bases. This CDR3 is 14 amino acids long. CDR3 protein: CASSGSTSNNEQFF. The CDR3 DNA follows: TGCGCCAGCAGCGGGTCGACTAGCAACAATGAGCAGTTCTTC.

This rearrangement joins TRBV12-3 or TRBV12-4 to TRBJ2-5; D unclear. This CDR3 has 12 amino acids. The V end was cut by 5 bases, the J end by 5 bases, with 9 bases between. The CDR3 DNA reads TGTGCCAGCAGTAACTTACTGGAGACCCAGTACTTC. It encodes CASSNLLETQYF.

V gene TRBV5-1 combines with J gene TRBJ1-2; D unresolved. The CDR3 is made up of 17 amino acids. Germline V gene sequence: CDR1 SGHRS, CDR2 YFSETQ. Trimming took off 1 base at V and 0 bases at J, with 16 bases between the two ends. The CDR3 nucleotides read TGCGCCAGCAGCTTGTCAGGAGGCCGTTCAGCTAACTATGGCTACACCTTC. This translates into CASSLSGGRSANYGYTF.

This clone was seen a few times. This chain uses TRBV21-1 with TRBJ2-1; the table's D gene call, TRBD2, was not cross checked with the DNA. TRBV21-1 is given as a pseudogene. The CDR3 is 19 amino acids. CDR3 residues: CASSRREGRGSSVRNEQFF. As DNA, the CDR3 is TGTGCCAGCAGCAGGCGGGAGGGCCGGGGTAGTTCAGTTAGGAATGAGCAGTTCTTC.

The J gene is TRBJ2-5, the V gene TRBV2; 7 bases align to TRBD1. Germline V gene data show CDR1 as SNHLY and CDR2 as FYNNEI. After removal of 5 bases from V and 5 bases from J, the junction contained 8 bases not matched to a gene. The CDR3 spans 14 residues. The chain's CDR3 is CASSLTGQGETQYF. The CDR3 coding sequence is TGTGCCAGCAGTTTGACAGGGCAAGGGGAGACCCAGTACTTC.

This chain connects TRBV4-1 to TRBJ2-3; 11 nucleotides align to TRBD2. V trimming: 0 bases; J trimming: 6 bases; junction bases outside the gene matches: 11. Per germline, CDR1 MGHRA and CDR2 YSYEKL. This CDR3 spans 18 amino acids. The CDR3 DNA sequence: TGCGCCAGCAGCCAAGACCTCGATCTAGCGGGAGGCCCCGATACGCAGTATTTT. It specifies CASSQDLDLAGGPDTQYF.

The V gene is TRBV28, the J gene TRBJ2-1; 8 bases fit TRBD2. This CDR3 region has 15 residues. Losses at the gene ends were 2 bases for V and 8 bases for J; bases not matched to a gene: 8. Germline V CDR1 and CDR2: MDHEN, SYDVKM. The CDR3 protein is CASSLPGTSLYEQFF. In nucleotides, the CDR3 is TGTGCCAGCAGTTTACCCGGGACTAGTCTTTATGAGCAGTTCTTC.

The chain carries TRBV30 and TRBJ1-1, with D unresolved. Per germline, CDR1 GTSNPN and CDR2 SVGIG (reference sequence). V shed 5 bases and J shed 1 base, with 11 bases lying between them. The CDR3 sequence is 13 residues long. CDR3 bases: TGTGCCTGGGCCGGGGAAAGGAACACTGAAGCTTTCTTT. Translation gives CAWAGERNTEAFF.

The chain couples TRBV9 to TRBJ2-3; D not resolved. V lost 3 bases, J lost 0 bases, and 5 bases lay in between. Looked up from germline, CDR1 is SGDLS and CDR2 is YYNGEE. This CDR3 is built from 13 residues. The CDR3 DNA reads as TGTGCCAGCAGCGCCGTTAGCACAGATACGCAGTATTTT. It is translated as CASSAVSTDTQYF.

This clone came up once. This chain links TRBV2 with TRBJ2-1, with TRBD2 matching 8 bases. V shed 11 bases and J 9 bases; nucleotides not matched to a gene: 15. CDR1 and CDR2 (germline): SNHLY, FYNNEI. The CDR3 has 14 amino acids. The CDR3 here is CAAGRTSSGGEQFF. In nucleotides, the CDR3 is TGTGCCGCAGGCCGGACTAGCTCTGGGGGTGAGCAGTTCTTC.

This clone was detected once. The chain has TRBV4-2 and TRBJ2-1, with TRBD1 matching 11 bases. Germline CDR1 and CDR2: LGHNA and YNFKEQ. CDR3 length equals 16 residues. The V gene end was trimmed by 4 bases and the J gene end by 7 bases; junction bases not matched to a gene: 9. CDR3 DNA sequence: TGTGCCAGCAGCCGAGTAGGACAGGGGGCGCAAAATGAGCAGTTCTTC. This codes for CASSRVGQGAQNEQFF.

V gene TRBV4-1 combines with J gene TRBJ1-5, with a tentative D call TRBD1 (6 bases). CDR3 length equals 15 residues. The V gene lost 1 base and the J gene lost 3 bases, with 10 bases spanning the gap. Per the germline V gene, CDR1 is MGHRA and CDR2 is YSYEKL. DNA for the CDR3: TGCGCCAGCAGCCAAGCAGGGGATTACAATCAGCCCCAGCATTTT. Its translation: CASSQAGDYNQPQHF.

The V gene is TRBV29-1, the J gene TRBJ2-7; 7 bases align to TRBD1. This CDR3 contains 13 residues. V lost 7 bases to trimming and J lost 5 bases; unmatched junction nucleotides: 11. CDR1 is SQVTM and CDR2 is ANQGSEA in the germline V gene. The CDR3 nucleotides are TGCAGCGCGCAAGCACAGGGGTTCAACGAGCAGTACTTC. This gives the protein CSAQAQGFNEQYF.

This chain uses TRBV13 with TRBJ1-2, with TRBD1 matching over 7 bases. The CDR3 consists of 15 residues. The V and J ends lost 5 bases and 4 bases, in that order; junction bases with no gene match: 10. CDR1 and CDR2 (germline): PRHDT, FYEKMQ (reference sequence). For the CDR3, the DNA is TGTGCCAGCAGCCGGGGGTCTACAGGGGTCTATGGCTACACCTTC. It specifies CASSRGSTGVYGYTF.